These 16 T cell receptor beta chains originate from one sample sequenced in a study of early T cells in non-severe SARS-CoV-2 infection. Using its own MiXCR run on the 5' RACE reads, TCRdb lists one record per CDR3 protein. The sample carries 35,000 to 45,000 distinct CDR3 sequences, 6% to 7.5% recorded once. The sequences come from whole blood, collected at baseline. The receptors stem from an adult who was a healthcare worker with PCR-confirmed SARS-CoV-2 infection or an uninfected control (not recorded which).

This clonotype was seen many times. CDR3 in DNA: TGTGCCAGCAGTGAATCGTCTGGGGTTGAAAAACTGTTTTTT. This translates into CASSESSGVEKLFF. This chain connects TRBV25-1 to TRBJ1-4, with D hard to call. There are 14 residues in the CDR3. Trimming took 1 base from V and 7 from J, leaving 10 bases between them. From germline, CDR1 is MGHDK and CDR2 SYGVNS. The variable domain in full, completed from reference TRBV25-1 and TRBJ1-4, reads EADIYQTPRYLVIGTGKKITLECSQTMGHDKMYWYQQDPGMELHLIHYSYGVNSTEKGDLSSESTVSRIRTEHFPLTLESARPSHTSQYLCASSESSGVEKLFFGSGTQLSVL.

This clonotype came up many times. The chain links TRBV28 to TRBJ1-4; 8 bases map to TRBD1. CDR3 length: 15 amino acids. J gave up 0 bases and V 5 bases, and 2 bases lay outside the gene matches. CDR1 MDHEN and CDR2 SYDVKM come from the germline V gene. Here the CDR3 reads CASSRDRSTNEKLFF. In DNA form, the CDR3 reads TGTGCCAGCAGTAGGGACAGGTCAACTAATGAAAAACTGTTTTTT.

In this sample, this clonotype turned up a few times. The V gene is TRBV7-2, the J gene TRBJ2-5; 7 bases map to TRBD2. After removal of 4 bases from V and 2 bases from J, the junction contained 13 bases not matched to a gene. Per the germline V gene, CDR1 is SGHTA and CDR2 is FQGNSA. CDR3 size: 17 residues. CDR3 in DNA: TGTGCCAGCAGCTCACAAAGGGCGGGAGTGTTTCAAGAGACCCAGTACTTC. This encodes CASSSQRAGVFQETQYF.

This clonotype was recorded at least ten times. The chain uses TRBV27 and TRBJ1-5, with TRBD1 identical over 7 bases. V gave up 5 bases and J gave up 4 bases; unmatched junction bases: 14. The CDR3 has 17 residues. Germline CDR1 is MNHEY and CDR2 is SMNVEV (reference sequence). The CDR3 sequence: CASSAYSSGGGNQPQHF. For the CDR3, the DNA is TGTGCCAGCAGTGCCTACTCATCAGGGGGGGGAAATCAGCCCCAGCATTTT.

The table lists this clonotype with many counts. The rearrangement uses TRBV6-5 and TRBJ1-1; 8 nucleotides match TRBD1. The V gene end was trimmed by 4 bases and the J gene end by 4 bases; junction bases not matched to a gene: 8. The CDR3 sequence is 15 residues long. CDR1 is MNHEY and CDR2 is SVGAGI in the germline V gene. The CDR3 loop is CASSSIFTGGTEAFF. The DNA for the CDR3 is TGTGCCAGCAGTTCCATCTTCACAGGGGGCACTGAAGCTTTCTTT.

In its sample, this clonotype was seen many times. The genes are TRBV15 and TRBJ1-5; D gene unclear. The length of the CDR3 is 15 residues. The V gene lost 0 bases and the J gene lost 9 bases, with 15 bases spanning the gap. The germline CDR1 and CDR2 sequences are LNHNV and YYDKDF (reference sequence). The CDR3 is CATSRDWTVVSPQHF. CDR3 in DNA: TGTGCCACCAGCAGAGATTGGACGGTGGTTTCGCCCCAGCATTTT.

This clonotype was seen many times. CDR3 sequence: CASSLGGGLNIDGYTF. Written as DNA, the CDR3 is TGCGCCAGCAGCTTGGGAGGAGGGCTTAATATCGATGGCTACACCTTC. The chain combines TRBV5-1 with TRBJ1-2; D call uncertain. The V gene lost 0 bases and the J gene lost 6 bases, with 18 bases spanning the gap. This CDR3 has 16 residues. CDR1 and CDR2 from the germline V gene are SGHRS and YFSETQ.

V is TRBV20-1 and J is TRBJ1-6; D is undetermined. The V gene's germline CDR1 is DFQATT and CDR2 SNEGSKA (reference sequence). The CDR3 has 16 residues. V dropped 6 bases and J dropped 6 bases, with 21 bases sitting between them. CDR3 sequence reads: CSAPKIQADLNSPLHF. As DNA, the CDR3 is TGCAGTGCGCCTAAAATCCAGGCAGACCTTAATTCACCCCTCCACTTT.

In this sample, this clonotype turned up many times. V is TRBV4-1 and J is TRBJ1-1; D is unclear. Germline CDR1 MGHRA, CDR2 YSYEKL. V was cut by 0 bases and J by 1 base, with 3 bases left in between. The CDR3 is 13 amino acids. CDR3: CASSQERNTEAFF. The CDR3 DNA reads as TGCGCCAGCAGCCAAGAAAGGAACACTGAAGCTTTCTTT.

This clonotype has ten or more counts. CDR3 bases: TGCAGCGCCGGGACAGTCGGCACAGATACGCAGTATTTT. Its protein is CSAGTVGTDTQYF. This rearrangement joins TRBV29-1 to TRBJ2-3; 7 bases agree with TRBD1. The germline gives CDR1 SQVTM, CDR2 ANQGSEA. The length of the CDR3 is 13 residues. Unmatched junction bases numbered 5, after V lost 7 bases and J lost 1 base.

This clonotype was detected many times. CDR3 in DNA: TGTGCCAGCACCCCAGAACAGGGGGCGGGTAGCTATGGCTACACCTTC. Translation gives CASTPEQGAGSYGYTF. The chain recombines TRBV6-5 with TRBJ1-2; TRBD1 matches 9 bases. Germline CDR1 is MNHEY and CDR2 is SVGAGI. Trimming at V came to 7 bases and at J to 4 bases, leaving 13 bases not matched to a gene. The CDR3 runs to 16 residues.

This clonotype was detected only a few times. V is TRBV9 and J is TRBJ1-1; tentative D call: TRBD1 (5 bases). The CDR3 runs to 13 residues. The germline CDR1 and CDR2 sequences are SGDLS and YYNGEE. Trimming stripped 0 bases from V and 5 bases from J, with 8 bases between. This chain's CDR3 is CASSVEGVTEAFF. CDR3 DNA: TGTGCCAGCAGCGTAGAAGGGGTGACTGAAGCTTTCTTT.

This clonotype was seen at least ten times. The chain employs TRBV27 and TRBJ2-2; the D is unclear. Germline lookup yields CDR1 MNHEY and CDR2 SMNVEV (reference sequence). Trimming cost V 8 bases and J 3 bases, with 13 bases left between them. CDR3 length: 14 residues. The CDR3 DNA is TGTGCCAGCTCCGAAGGCGGCTACACCGGGGAGCTGTTTTTT. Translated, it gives CASSEGGYTGELFF.

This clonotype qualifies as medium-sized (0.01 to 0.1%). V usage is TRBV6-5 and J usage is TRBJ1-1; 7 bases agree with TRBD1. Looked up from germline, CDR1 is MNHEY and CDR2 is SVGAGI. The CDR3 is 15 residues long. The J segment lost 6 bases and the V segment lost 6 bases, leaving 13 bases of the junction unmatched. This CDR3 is CASSTPAQGRAEAFF. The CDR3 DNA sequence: TGTGCCAGCAGCACCCCAGCACAGGGGAGGGCTGAAGCTTTCTTT.

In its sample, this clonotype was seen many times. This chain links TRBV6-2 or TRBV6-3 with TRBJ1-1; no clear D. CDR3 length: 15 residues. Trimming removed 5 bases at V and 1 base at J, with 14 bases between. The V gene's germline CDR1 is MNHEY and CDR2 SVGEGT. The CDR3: CASSPTERTNTEAFF. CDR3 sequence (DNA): TGTGCCAGCAGTCCTACGGAGAGGACGAACACTGAAGCTTTCTTT.

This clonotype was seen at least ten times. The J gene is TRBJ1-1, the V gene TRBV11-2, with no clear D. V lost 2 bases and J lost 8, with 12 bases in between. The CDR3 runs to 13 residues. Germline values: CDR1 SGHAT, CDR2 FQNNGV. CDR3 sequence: CASSLRQDSEAFF. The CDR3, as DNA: TGTGCCAGCAGCTTAAGGCAGGATTCCGAAGCTTTCTTT.